The 13 T cell receptor beta chains listed next were all sequenced from one sample in a study of T cells in Graves' hyperthyroidism and ophthalmopathy. There were TCR beta CDR3 regions amplified from RNA transcripts. First-round RT-PCR with HTBI primers amplified the TCR CDR3 region. TCRdb fed the multiplex PCR reads into MiXCR, producing one record per CDR3 protein. This table has 35,000 to 45,000 distinct CDR3 sequences, 40% to 55% appearing once. The source material was blood. The source of these receptors is a woman between 50 and 59 years old with Graves' hyperthyroidism that later progressed to Graves' ophthalmopathy.

This chain links TRBV12-3 or TRBV12-4 with TRBJ2-7, with TRBD1 matching 7 bases. There are 13 residues in the CDR3. V was clipped by 5 bases and J by 3 bases; unmatched bases: 4. The CDR3 DNA is TGTGCCAGCAGTCGACAGGGACACTACGAGCAGTACTTC. Amino acid sequence: CASSRQGHYEQYF.

This clonotype showed up many times. The chain recombines TRBV2 with TRBJ2-6; TRBD2 is a possible D gene (5 bases). Deletions cut 5 bases from V and 2 bases from J, with 10 bases between. The CDR3 is made up of 15 amino acids. The germline CDR1 and CDR2 sequences are SNHLY and FYNNEI. The CDR3 protein is CASSLDGAGANVLTF. CDR3 sequence (DNA): TGTGCCAGCAGTCTAGACGGGGCTGGGGCCAACGTCCTGACTTTC.

The genes are TRBV7-9 and TRBJ1-6, with D maybe TRBD1 (5 bases). The V end lost 4 bases, the J end lost 7 bases, and 17 bases lay between the germline ends. The CDR3 runs 16 residues. The V gene's germline CDR1 is SEHNR and CDR2 FQNEAQ (reference sequence). The CDR3 DNA is TGTGCCAGCAGCTATAACGCGGGGGTGGTAAATTCACCCCTCCACTTT. Translated: CASSYNAGVVNSPLHF.

This clonotype was detected only once. V usage is TRBV2 and J usage is TRBJ2-6, with D uncertain. The CDR3 totals 14 residues. V was cut by 6 bases and J by 4 bases, with 10 bases left in between. Germline CDR1 SNHLY, CDR2 FYNNEI. The CDR3 DNA reads as TGTGCCAGCAGAAGCCGGGTGGGGGCCAACGTCCTGACTTTC. Its protein is CASRSRVGANVLTF. Full variable domain (missing parts from reference TRBV2 and TRBJ2-6): EPEVTQTPSHQVTQMGQEVILRCVPISNHLYFYWYRQILGQKVEFLVSFYNNEISEKSEIFDDQFSVERPDGSNFTLKIRSTKLEDSAMYFCASRSRVGANVLTFGAGSRLTVL.

This clonotype was recorded many times. This chain's CDR3 is CASSPREGSYNEQFF. The CDR3 coding sequence is TGTGCCAGCAGCCCTCGGGAGGGATCCTACAATGAGCAGTTCTTC. V is TRBV7-9 and J is TRBJ2-1; 8 bases agree with TRBD2. The trim removed 5 bases at V and 1 base at J, leaving 4 bases unmatched. Germline CDR1 reads SEHNR; CDR2 reads FQNEAQ (reference sequence). The CDR3 contains 15 residues.

This clonotype was recorded at least ten times. This sequence joins TRBV11-3 and TRBJ2-1, with TRBD2 matching over 7 bases. The junction had 8 bases not matched to a gene; V was cut back by 5 bases and J by 7 bases. The germline gives CDR1 SGHNT, CDR2 YENEEA. This CDR3 is 14 amino acids long. The CDR3 loop is CASSPPGLLNEQFF. In DNA, the CDR3 is TGTGCCAGCAGCCCGCCGGGACTATTGAATGAGCAGTTCTTC.

V and J are TRBV24-1 and TRBJ2-3, with 9 bases that match TRBD2. In germline, CDR1 is KGHDR, CDR2 SFDVKD. V shed 2 bases and J 10 bases; nucleotides not matched to a gene: 6. The CDR3 contains 14 residues. In DNA, the CDR3 is TGTGCCACCAGTGATTCTAGCGGGACGGCTCCGCAGTATTTT. This codes for CATSDSSGTAPQYF.

The J gene is TRBJ2-5, the V gene TRBV7-8; 10 nucleotides align to TRBD2. The trim removed 2 bases at V and 0 bases at J, leaving 6 bases unmatched. Germline V gene lookup returns CDR1 SGHVS and CDR2 FQNEAQ. The CDR3 is 17 residues long. Here the CDR3 DNA reads TGTGCCAGCAGCTTATCTCTAGCGGGAGCCCACCAAGAGACCCAGTACTTC. Residues: CASSLSLAGAHQETQYF.

This clonotype was seen at least ten times. J is TRBJ2-3 and V is TRBV4-1, with 11 nucleotides matching TRBD2. Germline V gene sequence: CDR1 MGHRA, CDR2 YSYEKL. The CDR3 extends over 14 amino acids. Trimming at V came to 6 bases and at J to 5 bases, leaving 4 bases not matched to a gene. The CDR3 region has the DNA TGCGCCAGCAGTCTAGCGGGAGGAGTAGATACGCAGTATTTT. Its translation: CASSLAGGVDTQYF.

By frequency in the sample, this clonotype is medium-sized. The chain uses TRBV15 and TRBJ1-5, with 8 bases matching TRBD1. Trimming at V came to 1 base and at J to 6 bases, leaving 8 bases not matched to a gene. CDR3 length: 16 residues. Germline V CDR1 and CDR2: LNHNV, YYDKDF (reference sequence). CDR3 coding DNA: TGTGCCACCAGCAGAGGGACGACAGGGGAGCGTCAGCCCCAGCATTTT. Protein: CATSRGTTGERQPQHF. Full variable domain (remainder filled in from reference TRBV15 and TRBJ1-5): DAMVIQNPRYQVTQFGKPVTLSCSQTLNHNVMYWYQQKSSQAPKLLFHYYDKDFNNEADTPDNFQSRRPNTSFCFLDIRSPGLGDTAMYLCATSRGTTGERQPQHFGDGTRLSIL.

This clonotype is medium-sized in the sample. The rearrangement links TRBV20-1 to TRBJ2-2; D is undetermined. V was shortened by 3 bases and J by 1 base, with 6 bases between the two germline ends. Germline V lookup: CDR1 DFQATT, CDR2 SNEGSKA (reference sequence). The CDR3 has 13 residues. CDR3 coding DNA: TGCAGTGCTAGGGACGGGAACACCGGGGAGCTGTTTTTT. This codes for CSARDGNTGELFF.

This clonotype appeared many times. At one end the junction does not follow the germline gene, possibly because of a read error. The rearrangement uses TRBV20-1 and TRBJ2-1; D perhaps matches TRBD2 (6 bases). The germline V gene encodes CDR1 DFQATT and CDR2 SNEGSKA (reference sequence). This CDR3 has 14 amino acids. The CDR3: CSATIAVSYSEQFF. CDR3 coding DNA: TGCAGTGCTACCATAGCGGTTTCCTACAGTGAGCAGTTCTTC.

With regard to this clonotype: Lacking the conserved final phenylalanine or tryptophan, this CDR3 likely reflects a read error. Because the CDR3's place on the DNA is in doubt, the DNA is left out and the CDR3 is given as listed by TCRdb. The chain employs TRBV20-1 and TRBJ2-1; whether TRBD1, the table's D call, matches the DNA was not checked. The CDR3 is 15 amino acids long, termini counted. Germline V gene data show CDR1 as DFQATT and CDR2 as SNEGSKA (reference sequence). The CDR3 sequence is CSASLGGGYGYTFGS.